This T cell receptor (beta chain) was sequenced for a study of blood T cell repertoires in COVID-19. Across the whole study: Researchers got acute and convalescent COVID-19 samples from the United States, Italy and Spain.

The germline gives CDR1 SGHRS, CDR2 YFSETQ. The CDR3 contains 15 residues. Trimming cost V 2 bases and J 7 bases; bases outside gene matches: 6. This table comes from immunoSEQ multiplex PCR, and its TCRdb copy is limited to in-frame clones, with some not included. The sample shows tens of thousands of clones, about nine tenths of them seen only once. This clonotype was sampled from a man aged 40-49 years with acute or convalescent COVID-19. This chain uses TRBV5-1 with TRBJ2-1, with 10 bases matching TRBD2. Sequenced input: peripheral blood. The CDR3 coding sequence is TGCGCCAGCAGCTTCATAGCGGGAGGTGGAAATGAGCAGTTCTTC. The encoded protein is CASSFIAGGGNEQFF.